The 21 T cell receptor beta chains listed next were all sequenced from one sample in a study of blood T cell repertoires in COVID-19. Profiling relied on immunoSEQ multiplex PCR, and the TCRdb table lists in-frame clones only, not all of them. The table has about 290,000 clones, roughly 90% seen once. Sequenced sample: peripheral blood. These receptors were obtained from a woman aged 35 to 49 who had recovered from COVID-19.

The CDR3 DNA is TGTGCCAGCAGCTTGGGGCGGGCTAGCGGGAAGGGTTCCTACGAGCAGTACTTC. Protein: CASSLGRASGKGSYEQYF. The V gene is TRBV5-5, the J gene TRBJ2-7; 9 positions agree with TRBD2. After removal of 0 bases from V and 1 base from J, the junction contained 11 bases not matched to a gene. The CDR3 spans 18 residues. CDR1 and CDR2 from the germline V gene are SGHKS and YYEKEE (reference sequence). Looking up the rest from reference TRBV5-5 and TRBJ2-7 gives the full variable domain: DAGVTQSPTHLIKTRGQQVTLRCSPISGHKSVSWYQQVLGQGPQFIFQYYEKEERGRGNFPDRFSARQFPNYSSELNVNALLLGDSALYLCASSLGRASGKGSYEQYFGPGTRLTVT.

The chain combines TRBV6-5 with TRBJ1-4, with unresolved D. There are 15 residues in the CDR3. In germline, CDR1 is MNHEY, CDR2 SVGAGI. V was trimmed by 7 bases and J by 0 bases, leaving 12 bases between them. CDR3 region: CASTGSSSTNEKLFF. CDR3 in DNA: TGTGCCAGCACCGGGTCCAGTTCAACTAATGAAAAACTGTTTTTT.

CDR3 in amino acids: CASSGTGVGYTF. The CDR3 nucleotides are TGTGCCAGCAGCGGGACAGGGGTTGGCTACACCTTC. The chain recombines TRBV2 with TRBJ1-2; 10 bases align to TRBD1. The germline gives CDR1 SNHLY, CDR2 FYNNEI. V lost 6 bases and J lost 7; bases outside the gene matches: 2. The CDR3 covers 12 residues.

The V call is TRBV6-2 or TRBV6-3, the J call TRBJ2-5, with a weak D call TRBD2 (5 bases). CDR3 size: 13 residues. Trimming removed 3 bases from V and 1 base from J, with 6 bases in between. The germline V gene encodes CDR1 MNHEY and CDR2 SVGEGT. CDR3 sequence (DNA): TGTGCCAGCAGTTATGGAGGCCAAGAGACCCAGTACTTC. This translates into CASSYGGQETQYF.

The gene calls are TRBV19 and TRBJ2-3, with 13 bases that match TRBD2. This CDR3 comprises 18 residues. Germline-derived CDR1 and CDR2 are LNHDA and SQIVND (reference sequence). V lost 6 bases, J lost 0 bases, and 9 bases stayed unmatched. The CDR3 loop reads CASRPGLAGRTSTDTQYF. Written as DNA, the CDR3 is TGTGCCAGTAGGCCGGGACTAGCGGGACGAACTAGCACAGATACGCAGTATTTT.

Regarding this clone: The sample contains more than one DNA sequence encoding this CDR3. The chain combines TRBV6-5 with TRBJ1-1; 7 bases are shared with TRBD1. Germline CDR1 MNHEY, CDR2 SVGAGI. The ends lost 4 bases at V and 2 bases at J; junction bases unmatched: 4. The CDR3 has 14 amino acids. The CDR3 coding sequence is TGTGCCAGCAGTTCCGGGACAGTAAACACTGAAGCTTTCTTT. Translation: CASSSGTVNTEAFF.

This sequence joins TRBV10-3 and TRBJ2-7; a weak D match, TRBD2 (6 bases). Germline-derived CDR1 and CDR2 are ENHRY and SYGVKD. The CDR3 loop spans 12 amino acids. Trimming cost V 8 bases and J 1 base, with 9 bases left between them. In DNA, the CDR3 is TGTGCCATCGGGGACTCGTCCTACGAGCAGTACTTC. Its protein product is CAIGDSSYEQYF.

The rearrangement links TRBV27 to TRBJ2-5; perhaps TRBD1 as D (6 bases). Germline loops: CDR1 MNHEY, CDR2 SMNVEV (reference sequence). With 5 bases removed from V and 5 bases from J, the gap between germline ends came to 12 bases. This CDR3 spans 13 amino acids. The CDR3 reads CASSTDSGETQYF. The CDR3 region has the DNA TGTGCCAGCAGTACGGACAGTGGCGAGACCCAGTACTTC.

The gene calls are TRBV7-6 and TRBJ2-7; D is unclear. V dropped 8 bases and J dropped 6 bases, with 14 bases sitting between them. Germline V gene lookup returns CDR1 SGHVS and CDR2 FNYEAQ. This CDR3 has 12 residues. This CDR3 is CASGPPAAEQYF. As DNA, the CDR3 is TGTGCCAGCGGCCCCCCTGCGGCCGAGCAGTACTTC. The variable domain in full, completed from reference TRBV7-6 and TRBJ2-7, reads GAGVSQSPRYKVTKRGQDVALRCDPISGHVSLYWYRQALGQGPEFLTYFNYEAQQDKSGLPNDRFSAERPEGSISTLTIQRTEQRDSAMYRCASGPPAAEQYFGPGTRLTVT.

V and J are TRBV20-1 and TRBJ2-3; no reliable D call. CDR3 length equals 12 residues. The ends were cut back, 3 bases at V and 3 bases at J, with 7 bases in the middle. Germline CDR1 DFQATT, CDR2 SNEGSKA (reference sequence). The CDR3 is CSASLVTDTQYF. The CDR3 DNA is TGCAGTGCTAGTCTAGTTACAGATACGCAGTATTTT.

The chain carries TRBV9 and TRBJ1-2; 8 bases align to TRBD1. The junction had 6 bases not matched to a gene; V was cut back by 4 bases and J by 4 bases. The CDR3 length is 14 residues. Germline lookup yields CDR1 SGDLS and CDR2 YYNGEE. CDR3 nucleotides: TGTGCCAGCAGCCTCGACAGGGGAGGCTATGGCTACACCTTC. This translates into CASSLDRGGYGYTF.

This chain joins TRBV6-6 and TRBJ2-1; TRBD2 matches at 8 bases. The trim removed 5 bases at V and 10 bases at J, leaving 22 bases unmatched. The CDR3 is made up of 18 amino acids. Germline values: CDR1 MNHNY, CDR2 SVGAGI (reference sequence). This CDR3 reads CASSPNRRPGLGVGEQFF. CDR3 nucleotide sequence: TGTGCCAGCAGTCCTAACAGGAGGCCGGGACTAGGGGTTGGGGAGCAGTTCTTC.

This chain links TRBV5-1 with TRBJ2-3, with 11 bases fitting TRBD2. The CDR3 is 18 amino acids. V trimming: 5 bases; J trimming: 3 bases; junction bases outside the gene matches: 14. Looked up from germline, CDR1 is SGHRS and CDR2 is YFSETQ. CDR3 loop: CASRDRPLTSGRTDTQYF. The CDR3 DNA is TGCGCCAGCAGGGACAGGCCACTAACTAGCGGGAGAACAGATACGCAGTATTTT. Full variable domain (remainder filled in from reference TRBV5-1 and TRBJ2-3): KAGVTQTPRYLIKTRGQQVTLSCSPISGHRSVSWYQQTPGQGLQFLFEYFSETQRNKGNFPGRFSGRQFSNSRSEMNVSTLELGDSALYLCASRDRPLTSGRTDTQYFGPGTRLTVL.

The chain is built from TRBV9 and TRBJ1-4; 7 nucleotides agree with TRBD1. Germline CDR1 and CDR2: SGDLS and YYNGEE. V was pared by 3 bases and J by 3 bases, with 5 bases of the junction left unmatched. The CDR3 totals 15 residues. The chain's CDR3 is CASSEGTESNEKLFF. CDR3 DNA sequence: TGTGCCAGCAGCGAGGGGACAGAATCTAATGAAAAACTGTTTTTT.

This rearrangement joins TRBV5-1 to TRBJ2-4; perhaps TRBD1 as D (6 bases). This CDR3 has 13 amino acids. From germline, CDR1 is SGHRS and CDR2 YFSETQ. Between the trimmed V and J ends, which lost 2 bases and 8 bases, there was a span of 11 bases. The CDR3 spells CASSFEGGDIQYF. As DNA, the CDR3 is TGCGCCAGCAGCTTCGAAGGGGGAGACATTCAGTACTTC.

The V gene is TRBV10-3, the J gene TRBJ1-2, with unresolved D. The ends were cut back, 2 bases at V and 7 bases at J, with 8 bases in the middle. This CDR3 spans 12 amino acids. Germline CDR1 is ENHRY and CDR2 is SYGVKD. This chain's CDR3 is CAISEGGGGYTF. CDR3 nucleotides: TGTGCCATCAGTGAGGGAGGAGGTGGCTACACCTTC.

This chain joins TRBV3-1 (or the pseudogene TRBV3-2) and TRBJ2-5; 7 bases agree with TRBD2. Germline V gene lookup returns CDR1 LGHDT and CDR2 YNNKEL (reference sequence). The CDR3 has 13 residues. The V and J ends lost 4 bases and 7 bases, in that order; junction bases with no gene match: 6. CDR3 sequence (DNA): TGTGCCAGCAGCCCGGGGAGGGCCGGGACCCAGTACTTC. This sequence encodes CASSPGRAGTQYF.

The chain joins TRBV6-5 to TRBJ2-3; the match to TRBD1 covers 9 bases. This CDR3 is built from 15 residues. Germline V gene data show CDR1 as MNHEY and CDR2 as SVGAGI. Trimming took 5 bases from V and 5 from J; bases not matched to a gene: 8. For the CDR3, the DNA is TGTGCCAGCAGTCCCGGGACAGGGAGTGGAGATACGCAGTATTTT. Its translation is CASSPGTGSGDTQYF.

The rearrangement links TRBV5-1 to TRBJ2-5; perhaps TRBD2 as D (5 bases). The germline CDR1 and CDR2 sequences are SGHRS and YFSETQ. V was trimmed by 0 bases and J by 2 bases, leaving 11 bases between them. The CDR3 is made up of 15 amino acids. The CDR3 sequence is CASSLATGKQETQYF. As DNA, the CDR3 is TGCGCCAGCAGCTTGGCGACCGGGAAGCAAGAGACCCAGTACTTC.

This clone was detected once. DNA of the CDR3: TGCGCCAGCAGCACCGGGACTAGTGGAGAGACCCAGTACTTC. It codes for CASSTGTSGETQYF. The gene calls are TRBV5-1 and TRBJ2-5; TRBD2 agrees at 8 bases. The CDR3 runs to 14 residues. CDR1 and CDR2 from the germline V gene are SGHRS and YFSETQ. The V segment lost 4 bases and the J segment 4 bases; nucleotides outside the gene matches: 6. The full variable domain, with the rest looked up from reference TRBV5-1 and TRBJ2-5, is KAGVTQTPRYLIKTRGQQVTLSCSPISGHRSVSWYQQTPGQGLQFLFEYFSETQRNKGNFPGRFSGRQFSNSRSEMNVSTLELGDSALYLCASSTGTSGETQYFGPGTRLLVL.

The chain joins TRBV15 to TRBJ2-3, with D possibly being TRBD2 (6 bases). The CDR3 totals 15 residues. Trimming shortened V by 2 bases and J by 2 bases, and 11 bases separated the two germline ends. Germline V gene lookup returns CDR1 LNHNV and CDR2 YYDKDF (reference sequence). CDR3 region: CATSRPSDNTDTQYF. The CDR3 DNA follows: TGTGCCACCAGCAGACCTAGCGACAACACAGATACGCAGTATTTT.